This T cell receptor beta chain was captured by sequencing in a study of cytomegalovirus exposure and HLA in healthy donors. Donors had nominal health at sampling but likely had unrecorded immune exposures. The PCR contained 60 Vbeta and 13 Jbeta primers. Assay used: immunoSEQ multiplex PCR; TCRdb lists only in-frame clones, some missing. Among about 150,000 clones listed, approximately 79% were seen once. The specimen was PBMCs. This TCR was recovered from a man aged 50 to 59 in good health and CMV-seropositive.

CDR3 nucleotide sequence: TGCGCCAGCAGCCGGCAGGGGTCGTACCAAGAGACCCAGTACTTC. Encoded protein: CASSRQGSYQETQYF. The chain carries TRBV5-1 and TRBJ2-5; D is possibly TRBD1 (6 bases). The CDR3 has 15 amino acids. Trimming removed 4 bases from V and 0 bases from J, with 13 bases in between. In germline, CDR1 is SGHRS, CDR2 YFSETQ.